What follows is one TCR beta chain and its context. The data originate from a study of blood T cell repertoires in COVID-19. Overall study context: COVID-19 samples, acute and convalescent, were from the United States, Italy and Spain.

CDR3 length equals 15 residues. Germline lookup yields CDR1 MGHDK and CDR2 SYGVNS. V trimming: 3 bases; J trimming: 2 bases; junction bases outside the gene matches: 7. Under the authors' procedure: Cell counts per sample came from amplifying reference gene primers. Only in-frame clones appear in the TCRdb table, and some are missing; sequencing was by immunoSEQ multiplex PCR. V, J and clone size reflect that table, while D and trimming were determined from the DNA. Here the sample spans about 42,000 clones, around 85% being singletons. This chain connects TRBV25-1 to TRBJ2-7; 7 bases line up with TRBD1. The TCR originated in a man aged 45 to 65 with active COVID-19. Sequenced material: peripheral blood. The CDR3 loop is CASSDIGGRPYEQYF. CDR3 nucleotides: TGTGCCAGCAGTGACATAGGGGGCCGACCCTACGAGCAGTACTTC.